One and the same sample provided the 26 T cell receptor beta chains below, sequenced in a study of blood T cells in healthy people across ages. Through a sample-barcoded 5' primer and a J-beta primer mix, a second PCR was run for roughly 6 to 12 cycles. TCRdb reprocessed the 5' RACE reads via MiXCR and lists one record per CDR3 protein. Here the sample spans 750,000 to 950,000 distinct CDR3 sequences, 50% to 65% being singletons. Input material: blood. The receptor set was obtained from a man of 80 years or more in good health.

Comments on this clonotype: A read error is possible here, since a much larger clone lies one base away. The gene calls are TRBV20-1 and TRBJ2-3, with 9 bases fitting TRBD1. The CDR3 is 15 residues long. The V segment lost 4 bases and the J segment 2 bases; nucleotides outside the gene matches: 7. Germline assignment: CDR1 DFQATT and CDR2 SNEGSKA (reference sequence). CDR3: CSAMAGTGFTDTQYF. In DNA form, the CDR3 reads TGCAGTGCTATGGCCGGGACAGGGTTCACAGATACGCAGTATTTT.

The chain combines TRBV5-1 with TRBJ2-5; no definite D call. The CDR3 contains 12 residues. CDR1 and CDR2 from the germline V gene are SGHRS and YFSETQ. Deletions cut 1 base from V and 5 bases from J, with 6 bases between. CDR3 bases: TGCGCCAGCAGCTTGAATGCGGAGACCCAGTACTTC. As protein: CASSLNAETQYF.

This clonotype appeared a single time. The rearrangement joins TRBV6-1 to TRBJ2-5; no clear D gene. The CDR3 totals 14 residues. Germline V gives CDR1 MNHNS, CDR2 SASEGT. With 1 base removed from V and 6 bases from J, the gap between germline ends came to 12 bases. Here the CDR3 DNA reads TGTGCCAGCAGTGAAGTGACCGTAAGGCAGACCCAGTACTTC. The encoded protein is CASSEVTVRQTQYF.

This clonotype was counted a few times. This chain uses TRBV20-1 with TRBJ2-7, with D maybe TRBD1 (6 bases). The length of the CDR3 is 11 residues. The germline gives CDR1 DFQATT, CDR2 SNEGSKA (reference sequence). The ends were cut back, 3 bases at V and 7 bases at J, with 10 bases in the middle. Written as DNA, the CDR3 is TGCAGTGCTAGGATAACAGGGGAGCAGTACTTC. Protein: CSARITGEQYF.

This clonotype has a handful of counts. V gene TRBV7-9 combines with J gene TRBJ2-1, with D unclear. Trimming stripped 5 bases from V and 8 bases from J, with 16 bases between. The CDR3 totals 14 residues. Per the germline V gene, CDR1 is SEHNR and CDR2 is FQNEAQ (reference sequence). The chain's CDR3 is CASSPPQLIHEQFF. The CDR3 region has the DNA TGTGCCAGCAGCCCCCCACAGTTGATACATGAGCAGTTCTTC.

This clonotype was observed at least ten times. The chain links TRBV29-1 to TRBJ2-3, with D possibly TRBD2 on 6 matching bases. The V and J ends lost 3 bases and 14 bases respectively, with 18 bases between them. The germline V gene encodes CDR1 SQVTM and CDR2 ANQGSEA. The CDR3 has 12 amino acids. CDR3 coding DNA: TGCAGCGTTGAGGGGGGAGTCAGATACGCGTATTTT. Its translation: CSVEGGVRYAYF.

V and J are TRBV20-1 and TRBJ1-1, with D possibly being TRBD1 (6 bases). The CDR3 sequence is 13 residues long. The germline CDR1 and CDR2 sequences are DFQATT and SNEGSKA (reference sequence). The V end was cut by 6 bases, the J end by 6 bases, with 17 bases between. Here the CDR3 DNA reads TGCAGTGCGCCCCGCTGGGACAATGCTGAAGCTTTCTTT. Translated: CSAPRWDNAEAFF.

The genes are TRBV20-1 and TRBJ2-5; tentatively, D is TRBD1 (6 bases). V was shortened by 1 base and J by 2 bases, with 11 bases between the two germline ends. In germline, CDR1 is DFQATT, CDR2 SNEGSKA (reference sequence). CDR3 size: 14 residues. CDR3 nucleotides: TGCAGTGCTAGAGGAGGGGGTAAACAAGAGACCCAGTACTTC. Translation gives CSARGGGKQETQYF.

This chain links TRBV7-2 with TRBJ2-2, with TRBD2 matching over 7 bases. The CDR3 sequence is 15 residues long. Germline V lookup: CDR1 SGHTA, CDR2 FQGNSA. The ends lost 4 bases at V and 7 bases at J; junction bases unmatched: 9. CDR3 region: CASSSRDYPSGELFF. In DNA, the CDR3 is TGTGCCAGCAGCTCCAGGGACTACCCTAGCGGGGAGCTGTTTTTT.

The CDR3 here is CSGQDDTEAFF. The CDR3 nucleotides read TGCAGCGGCCAGGACGACACTGAAGCTTTCTTT. The chain combines TRBV20-1 with TRBJ1-1, with D uncertain. The CDR3 runs 11 residues. The V gene's germline CDR1 is DFQATT and CDR2 SNEGSKA (reference sequence).

Only a few counts were recorded for this clonotype. J is TRBJ2-5 and V is TRBV29-1, with D perhaps matching TRBD2 (6 bases). V shed 7 bases and J shed 4 bases, with 10 bases lying between them. Germline V gene sequence: CDR1 SQVTM, CDR2 ANQGSEA. The CDR3 runs 11 residues. CDR3 protein: CSAGGAETQYF. The CDR3 nucleotides are TGCAGCGCCGGAGGGGCAGAGACCCAGTACTTC.

This clonotype was seen more than once but under ten times. The chain combines TRBV5-6 with TRBJ2-5; 7 positions match TRBD1. CDR3 length: 14 residues. V gave up 3 bases and J gave up 5 bases; unmatched junction bases: 7. CDR1 and CDR2 (germline): SGHDT, YYEEEE. The CDR3 nucleotides read TGTGCCAGCAGCTGGGACAGATTCAGGGAGACCCAGTACTTC. It specifies CASSWDRFRETQYF. Looking up the rest from reference TRBV5-6 and TRBJ2-5 gives the full variable domain: DAGVTQSPTHLIKTRGQQVTLRCSPKSGHDTVSWYQQALGQGPQFIFQYYEEEERQRGNFPDRFSGHQFPNYSSELNVNALLLGDSALYLCASSWDRFRETQYFGPGTRLLVL.

The CDR3 is CATSPARPGVETQYF. The CDR3 DNA follows: TGTGCCACCAGCCCAGCAAGACCGGGAGTTGAGACCCAGTACTTC. The chain has TRBV15 and TRBJ2-5; perhaps TRBD2 as D (6 bases). V was trimmed by 5 bases and J by 5 bases, leaving 18 bases between them. This CDR3 is built from 15 residues. Germline values: CDR1 LNHNV, CDR2 YYDKDF (reference sequence).

The genes are TRBV28 and TRBJ1-2; D is ambiguous. The ends were cut back, 2 bases at V and 8 bases at J, with 9 bases in the middle. Germline V gives CDR1 MDHEN, CDR2 SYDVKM. The CDR3 is 12 residues long. Written as DNA, the CDR3 is TGTGCCAGCAGTTTAACCGGAGCCGGCTACACCTTC. Protein product: CASSLTGAGYTF.

V and J are TRBV7-2 and TRBJ1-6, with TRBD1 matching over 10 bases. The CDR3 sequence is 16 residues long. Trimming cost V 0 bases and J 8 bases; bases outside gene matches: 4. CDR1 and CDR2 from the germline V gene are SGHTA and FQGNSA. CDR3 loop: CASSLATGGADSPLHF. CDR3 bases: TGTGCCAGCAGCTTAGCGACAGGGGGCGCGGATTCACCCCTCCACTTT.

The V gene is TRBV10-3, the J gene TRBJ2-2, with TRBD1 matching 7 bases. The V and J ends lost 2 bases and 4 bases, in that order; junction bases with no gene match: 4. The length of the CDR3 is 15 residues. Germline V CDR1 and CDR2: ENHRY, SYGVKD. CDR3 nucleotide sequence: TGTGCCATCAGTGAGGGGACAGAAATCACCGGGGAGCTGTTTTTT. It yields the protein CAISEGTEITGELFF.

This clonotype was detected only once. This chain links TRBV24-1 with TRBJ2-4; D possibly corresponds to TRBD2 (5 bases). The CDR3 contains 15 residues. V was clipped by 1 base and J by 7 bases, with 13 bases between them. Germline V gene data show CDR1 as KGHDR and CDR2 as SFDVKD. CDR3 in DNA: TGTGCCACCAGTGATTTCGGAGACCGAGGGAACATTCAGTACTTC. It is translated as CATSDFGDRGNIQYF.

The V gene is TRBV28, the J gene TRBJ2-7, with 14 bases aligning to TRBD2. The CDR3 contains 17 residues. J was trimmed by 1 base and V by 6 bases; bases with no gene match: 8. Germline V CDR1 and CDR2: MDHEN, SYDVKM. The CDR3 nucleotides are TGTGCCAGCAGACCGAGACTAGCGGGAGGGAGGTCCTACGAGCAGTACTTC. It translates to CASRPRLAGGRSYEQYF.

This clonotype was observed at least ten times. The V gene is TRBV9, the J gene TRBJ2-1, with 12 bases identical to TRBD1. This CDR3 has 16 amino acids. Germline-derived CDR1 and CDR2 are SGDLS and YYNGEE. The trim removed 3 bases at V and 9 bases at J, leaving 10 bases unmatched. CDR3 coding DNA: TGTGCCAGCAGCGCTCCGGGACAGGGGGCAAGTAGTGAGCAGTTCTTC. Translation gives CASSAPGQGASSEQFF.

The chain joins TRBV9 to TRBJ1-5; unclear D gene. V was shortened by 4 bases and J by 0 bases, with 11 bases between the two germline ends. CDR3 length equals 15 residues. The germline gives CDR1 SGDLS, CDR2 YYNGEE. In DNA, the CDR3 is TGTGCCAGCAGCTTCGGCTCTTCTAGCAATCAGCCCCAGCATTTT. As protein: CASSFGSSSNQPQHF.

V is TRBV9 and J is TRBJ2-1; the D gene is possibly TRBD2 (6 bases). Trimming took 3 bases from V and 7 from J, leaving 17 bases between them. The CDR3 runs to 15 residues. Germline CDR1 and CDR2: SGDLS and YYNGEE. The CDR3 protein is CASSASGRRRNEQFF. DNA of the CDR3: TGTGCCAGCAGCGCTAGTGGGAGGAGGCGGAATGAGCAGTTCTTC.

Of note for this clonotype: A read error may be the cause here, since a much bigger clone is one base away. The chain is built from TRBV9 and TRBJ2-5; the D is unclear. This CDR3 is 14 amino acids long. Looked up from germline, CDR1 is SGDLS and CDR2 is YYNGEE. Trimming pared 2 bases from V and 11 bases from J, leaving 19 bases between. CDR3 sequence: CASSVTGLSNEQYF. The CDR3 DNA reads as TGTGCCAGCAGCGTCACGGGTTTGTCTAATGAGCAGTACTTC.

This clonotype was seen a handful of times. The rearrangement joins TRBV12-3 or TRBV12-4 to TRBJ2-1; D is unclear. V gave up 5 bases and J gave up 3 bases, with 2 bases separating them. This CDR3 has 11 residues. The CDR3 here is CASSNYNEQFF. Written as DNA, the CDR3 is TGTGCCAGCAGTAACTACAATGAGCAGTTCTTC.

The V gene is TRBV20-1, the J gene TRBJ2-1, with D tentatively TRBD2 (5 bases). CDR3 length equals 14 residues. CDR1 is DFQATT and CDR2 is SNEGSKA in the germline V gene (reference sequence). The ends were cut back, 1 base at V and 4 bases at J, with 11 bases in the middle. Here the CDR3 DNA reads TGCAGTGCTAGAGGGCCGTCGGGGTACAATGAGCAGTTCTTC. The encoded protein is CSARGPSGYNEQFF.

This clonotype was observed many times. The junction and the germline gene differ at one end; a read error may be behind it. The rearrangement links TRBV7-7 to TRBJ2-5, with 8 nucleotides matching TRBD1. CDR3 length equals 15 residues. Germline-derived CDR1 and CDR2 are SSHAT and FNYEAQ (reference sequence). CDR3 residues: CASSSNQGAVETQYF. Written as DNA, the CDR3 is TGTGCTAGCAGCTCCAACCAGGGGGCGGTGGAGACCCAGTACTTC.

The chain links TRBV9 to TRBJ2-1; the D is unclear. This CDR3 region has 15 residues. Germline assignment: CDR1 SGDLS and CDR2 YYNGEE. Trimming stripped 0 bases from V and 2 bases from J, with 9 bases between. As DNA, the CDR3 is TGTGCCAGCAGCGTAGTTGAGGCGGCCTACAATGAGCAGTTCTTC. It specifies CASSVVEAAYNEQFF.